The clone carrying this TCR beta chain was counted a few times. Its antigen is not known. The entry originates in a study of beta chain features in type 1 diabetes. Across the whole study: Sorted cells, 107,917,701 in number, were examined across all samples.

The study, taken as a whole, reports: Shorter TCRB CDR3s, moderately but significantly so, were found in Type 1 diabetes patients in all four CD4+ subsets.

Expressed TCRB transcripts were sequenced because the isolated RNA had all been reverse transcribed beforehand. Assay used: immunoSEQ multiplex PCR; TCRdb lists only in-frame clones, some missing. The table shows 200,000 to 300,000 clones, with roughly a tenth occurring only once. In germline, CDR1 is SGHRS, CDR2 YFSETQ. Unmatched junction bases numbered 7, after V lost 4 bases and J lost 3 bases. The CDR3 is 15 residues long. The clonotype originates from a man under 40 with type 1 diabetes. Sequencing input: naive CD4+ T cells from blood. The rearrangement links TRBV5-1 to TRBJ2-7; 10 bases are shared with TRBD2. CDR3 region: CASSPLAGALYEQYF. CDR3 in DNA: TGCGCCAGCAGCCCGCTAGCGGGGGCCCTCTACGAGCAGTACTTC.